Reported below is one TCR beta chain. The antigen this receptor binds is unknown. Base qualities are not at hand, and no much larger clone is one base apart. The sample comes from a study of shared clonotypes between healthy human individuals (dated by TCRdb to about 2020). Concerning the study at large: The cohort comprised two women and a few men aged 18 to 49 years. Per donor, three plates each were used for CD4 naive and CD4 memory, two for CD8 naive, and one for CD8 memory. The study deeply sequenced blood TCR repertoires of about 5 healthy adults to estimate repertoire size and the extent of clonotype sharing between individuals. To increase sequencing depth and limit assay-specific biases, TCR repertoire library preparation and sequencing were carried out by different laboratories using diverse techniques. Leukapheresis yielded between about 0.94 and 8.9 billion PBMCs per donor. Beyond this particular receptor, the publication reports: When a handful of donors were compared, the shared fraction of clonotypes was around 4.6% for naive CD4, over 3% for naive CD8, 2.3% for memory CD4, and approximately 0.4% for memory CD8. Sampling was restricted to blood, and TCR repertoires in tissue are likely to differ from TCR repertoires in blood. The genetic and exposure-history diversity represented was limited by the small number of donors. Compared with non-shared clonotypes, the clonotypes found in all four sorted-subset donors had higher generation probabilities. Rarefaction of sorted-subset datasets indicated incomplete sequencing despite the large sequencing depth. Pairwise subsampling led to the expectation that sequencing depth would affect the degree of clonotype sharing among donors. Naive subsets generally had larger estimated clonotype richness than memory subsets.

The CDR3 numbers 13 residues from cysteine through phenylalanine. This entry keeps only the CDR3 DNA: 39 bases, framed from base 1. Between the V and J ends, shortened by 0 bases and 5 bases respectively, the junction contains 7 bases. CDR1 and CDR2 were assigned from the germline V gene as MNHEY and SVGAGI. TCR CDR3 regions were amplified from genomic DNA by multiplex PCR using the deep immunoSEQ assay. Extracted genomic DNA from each cell subset was distributed evenly across all wells of several immunoSEQ 96-well plates, and each plate was treated as a replicate. For sorted subsets, each replicate PCR was loaded with around 220 ng genomic DNA, equivalent to 25,000 to 35,000 T cell genomes. The purified libraries were quantified using a Qubit 3.0 fluorometer, sized with a Bioanalyzer 2100, and then quantified again using the KAPA Library Quantification kit. A separate single-read 150-cycle Illumina NextSeq 550 flow cell was used to sequence each immunoSEQ 96-well plate. The paper's data handling went like this. Because the immunoSEQ output included only junctional sequences and no quality scores, the filtering could not be the same as the filtering used for full-length reads. To assign V/J genes and CDR3, sequences were annotated using PyIR, a Python wrapper for IgBLAST v1.9, with IMGT germline references. Reads were filtered out if the reads had weak V/J assignments (E-value above 1e-6), no CDR3, stop codons, out-of-frame junctions, or ambiguous translated residues. A V3J clonotype was defined by an identical inferred V gene, J gene, and CDR3 amino acid sequence. The percentage overlap between two repertoires was calculated by dividing the number of shared unique clonotypes by the size of the smaller repertoire. RTK rarefaction, the Chao1 estimator, and Recon v2.1 estimates of unobserved clonotypes were used to assess repertoire richness. OLGA was used to compute generation probabilities for all TCRbeta clonotypes that the gDNA method yielded from a handful of donors. The immuneACCESS repertoire file appears here via TCRdb, limited to in-frame rearrangements. These files lack a portion of the clones; in checked studies, under half of the deficit traces to unresolved V genes, and the cause of the others is not known. V, J and clone size were drawn from that table, and D and trimming were deduced from the DNA. The sample table records millions of clones; about 95% of these occur just once. 0.9% to 1.3% of the sample rests with the top ten.

CD8 naive samples were CD45RO-negative cells positively selected for CCR7, giving a CD45RA+CCR7+ population that excluded TemRA cells. Healthy HIV-negative adults with no recently reported acute infections or vaccinations were included as donors. All donors were Caucasian adults living in Nashville, Tennessee, USA. Blood was collected by leukapheresis, and PBMCs were isolated by Ficoll-Histopaque density gradient centrifugation and then cryopreserved in liquid nitrogen vapor phase. Purity and quantity of every magnetically sorted T cell population were checked by analytical flow cytometry. Genomic DNA was isolated from every sorted fraction and measured by UV absorbance on a Nanodrop 2000c.

The chain uses TRBV6-5 and TRBJ1-2, with no confident D gene call. The sequencing sample was made of naive CD8+ T cells sorted from blood. Explained via the paper, the cell subset or site label denotes: CD45RA+CCR7+. This TCR was sampled from a man aged 18 to 30 in good health. The CDR3 reads as follows: CASSYSVGYGYTF. The nucleotide sequence reads TGTGCCAGCAGTTACTCTGTTGGGTATGGCTACACCTTC.